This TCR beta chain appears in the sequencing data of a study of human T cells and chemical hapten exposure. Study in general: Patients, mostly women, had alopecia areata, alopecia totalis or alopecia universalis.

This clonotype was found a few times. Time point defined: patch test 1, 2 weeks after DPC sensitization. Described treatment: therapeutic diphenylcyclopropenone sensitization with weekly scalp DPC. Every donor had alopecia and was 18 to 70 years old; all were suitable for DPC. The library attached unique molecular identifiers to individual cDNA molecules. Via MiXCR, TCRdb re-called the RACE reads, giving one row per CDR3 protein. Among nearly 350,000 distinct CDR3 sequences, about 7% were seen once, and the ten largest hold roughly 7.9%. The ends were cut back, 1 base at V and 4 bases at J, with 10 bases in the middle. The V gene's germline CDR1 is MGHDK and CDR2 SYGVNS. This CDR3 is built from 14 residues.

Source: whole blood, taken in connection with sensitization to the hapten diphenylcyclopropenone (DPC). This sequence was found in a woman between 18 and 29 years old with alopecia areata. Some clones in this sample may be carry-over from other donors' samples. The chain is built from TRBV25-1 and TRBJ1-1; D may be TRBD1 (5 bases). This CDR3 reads CASSEWGDGTEAFF. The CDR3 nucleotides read TGTGCCAGCAGTGAATGGGGGGATGGCACTGAAGCTTTCTTT.